Each of the 17 T cell receptor beta chains below was sequenced from the same sample in a study of cytomegalovirus exposure and HLA in healthy donors (dated by TCRdb to about 2017). The library was generated by the immunoSEQ multiplex PCR assay. TCRdb mirrors the immuneACCESS table, restricted to in-frame sequences. Some clones are absent from its copies; in checked studies, under half trace to an unresolved V gene, and the reason for the others is unknown. Across this sample there are over 85,000 clones, with around nine tenths seen only once. The ten largest clones represent 1.5% to 2% of the sample. The source material was PBMCs. These receptors were collected from a woman between 18 and 30 years old in good health and CMV-seronegative.

The V and J genes are TRBV7-3 and TRBJ1-2; D might be TRBD1 (5 bases). The CDR3 loop spans 13 amino acids. Germline V gives CDR1 SGHTA, CDR2 FQGTGA. V was cut by 5 bases and J by 5 bases, with 12 bases left in between. Written as DNA, the CDR3 is TGTGCCAGCAGCGACAGAAACTTATATGGCTACACCTTC. Its protein product is CASSDRNLYGYTF.

The rearrangement joins TRBV10-1 to TRBJ2-3; 8 positions agree with TRBD1. Trimming took 3 bases from V and 13 from J; bases not matched to a gene: 6. Germline V gene data show CDR1 as WNHNN and CDR2 as SYGVQD (reference sequence). CDR3 length: 12 amino acids. CDR3 protein: CASSDGQGTKYF. The CDR3 DNA follows: TGCGCCAGCAGTGATGGACAGGGTACAAAGTATTTT.

The V call is TRBV6-6, the J call TRBJ2-5, with 13 positions matching TRBD2. V lost 1 base to trimming and J lost 3 bases; unmatched junction nucleotides: 2. The germline gives CDR1 MNHNY, CDR2 SVGAGI (reference sequence). The CDR3 is made up of 16 amino acids. CDR3 amino acids: CASSYFGTSGEETQYF. The DNA of the CDR3 is TGTGCCAGCAGTTACTTCGGGACTAGCGGGGAAGAGACCCAGTACTTC.

The rearrangement links TRBV29-1 to TRBJ1-4; 8 bases fit TRBD1. CDR1 is SQVTM, CDR2 ANQGSEA, per germline. V shed 5 bases and J 2 bases; nucleotides not matched to a gene: 4. CDR3 length equals 14 residues. The CDR3 coding sequence is TGCAGCGTTTCAGGGGGCCTGACTAATGAAAAACTGTTTTTT. Its translation is CSVSGGLTNEKLFF.

J is TRBJ2-5 and V is TRBV2; a possible D gene is TRBD1 (6 bases). This CDR3 has 13 amino acids. Germline-derived CDR1 and CDR2 are SNHLY and FYNNEI. V lost 9 bases to trimming and J lost 2 bases, with 13 bases between them. CDR3 region: CARERTAQETQYF. The CDR3 coding sequence is TGTGCCAGGGAACGGACAGCGCAAGAGACCCAGTACTTC.

The rearrangement links TRBV5-1 to TRBJ2-1; 7 bases align to TRBD2. This CDR3 contains 15 residues. Germline lookup yields CDR1 SGHRS and CDR2 YFSETQ. With V trimmed by 4 bases and J by 12 bases, 16 bases remained unmatched. The CDR3, as DNA: TGCGCCAGCAGCCCCGGACTAGGGTTAGCGCTTGGGCAGTTCTTC. This encodes CASSPGLGLALGQFF.

The J gene is TRBJ1-6, the V gene TRBV5-4; possibly TRBD1 for D (6 bases). The CDR3 is 14 amino acids. The germline V gene has CDR1 SGHNT and CDR2 YYREEE (reference sequence). With 6 bases removed from V and 10 bases from J, the gap between germline ends came to 17 bases. The CDR3 DNA follows: TGTGCCAGCAACGCCTGGGGGCGAGGCTCACCCCTCCACTTT. It yields the protein CASNAWGRGSPLHF.

The chain recombines TRBV6-1 with TRBJ1-6, with 7 bases identical to TRBD1. This CDR3 comprises 15 residues. V trimming: 5 bases; J trimming: 7 bases; junction bases outside the gene matches: 8. Germline CDR1 MNHNS, CDR2 SASEGT. The CDR3 region is CASSQGVRINSPLHF. The CDR3, as DNA: TGTGCCAGCAGTCAGGGGGTAAGGATCAATTCACCCCTCCACTTT.

This chain links TRBV19 with TRBJ2-2, with D unresolved. V was cut by 3 bases and J by 4 bases, with 9 bases left in between. The germline CDR1 and CDR2 sequences are LNHDA and SQIVND (reference sequence). The CDR3 runs 14 residues. The CDR3 DNA reads as TGTGCCAGTAGTATTGGGCAGTTCACCGGGGAGCTGTTTTTT. It codes for CASSIGQFTGELFF.

The J gene is TRBJ2-1, the V gene TRBV7-9; TRBD1 might be the D (7 bases). CDR3 length: 12 residues. Germline loops: CDR1 SEHNR, CDR2 FQNEAQ (reference sequence). Trimming took off 3 bases at V and 14 bases at J, with 14 bases between the two ends. This CDR3 is CASSFVQGGKFF. The CDR3, as DNA: TGTGCCAGCAGCTTTGTCCAGGGGGGAAAGTTCTTC.

V and J are TRBV4-2 and TRBJ1-3, with 8 nucleotides matching TRBD1. Per the germline V gene, CDR1 is LGHNA and CDR2 is YNFKEQ. The CDR3 covers 17 residues. Unmatched junction bases numbered 7, after V lost 0 bases and J lost 3 bases. The CDR3 loop is CASSQDRQGAGGNTIYF. The CDR3 DNA is TGTGCCAGCAGCCAAGATCGGCAGGGGGCGGGTGGAAACACCATATATTTT.

The J gene is TRBJ2-7, the V gene TRBV6-9; 9 bases are shared with TRBD1. Germline V gene lookup returns CDR1 MNHGY and CDR2 SVAAGI. Germline trimming cut 8 bases from V and 6 bases from J; bases unmatched to any gene: 14. The CDR3 is 15 residues long. The CDR3 spells CASFSAPGQGCEQYF. CDR3 in DNA: TGTGCCAGCTTCTCCGCACCGGGACAGGGTTGCGAGCAGTACTTC.

The CDR3 is CASFFSGSGYGYTF. CDR3 DNA: TGTGCCAGCTTTTTCTCAGGGTCGGGCTATGGCTACACCTTC. The chain recombines TRBV19 with TRBJ1-2; tentative D call: TRBD1 (5 bases). CDR3 size: 14 residues. CDR1 is LNHDA, CDR2 SQIVND, per germline (reference sequence). V gave up 9 bases and J gave up 4 bases, with 18 bases separating them.

This chain connects TRBV7-8 to TRBJ1-5; TRBD1 might be the D (6 bases). The V gene's germline CDR1 is SGHVS and CDR2 FQNEAQ. The CDR3 sequence is 15 residues long. V was cut by 1 base and J by 7 bases, with 14 bases left in between. This CDR3 reads CASSLESGVGQPQHF. The CDR3 coding sequence is TGTGCCAGCAGCTTAGAATCAGGGGTTGGACAGCCCCAGCATTTT.

The chain combines TRBV15 with TRBJ2-1; the match to TRBD1 covers 8 bases. CDR3 length equals 17 residues. The germline V gene has CDR1 LNHNV and CDR2 YYDKDF (reference sequence). The ends lost 1 base at V and 8 bases at J; junction bases unmatched: 13. The DNA of the CDR3 is TGTGCCACCAGCAGAGGCTCCAGGGGGCTTTCCGGCGATGAGCAGTTCTTC. Protein: CATSRGSRGLSGDEQFF.

This clone was recorded once. V gene TRBV7-2 combines with J gene TRBJ2-3; D not certain. Germline values: CDR1 SGHTA, CDR2 FQGNSA. This CDR3 has 11 residues. V was pared by 5 bases and J by 3 bases, with 3 bases between. CDR3 DNA sequence: TGTGCCAGCAGCCCAACAGATACGCAGTATTTT. It translates to CASSPTDTQYF.

V usage is TRBV28 and J usage is TRBJ1-5; 7 bases line up with TRBD1. The V segment lost 2 bases and the J segment 9 bases; nucleotides outside the gene matches: 10. Germline CDR1 reads MDHEN; CDR2 reads SYDVKM. CDR3 length: 15 amino acids. The CDR3 is CASSLNAGGFGPQHF. The DNA of the CDR3 is TGTGCCAGCAGTTTAAACGCAGGGGGGTTTGGGCCCCAGCATTTT.